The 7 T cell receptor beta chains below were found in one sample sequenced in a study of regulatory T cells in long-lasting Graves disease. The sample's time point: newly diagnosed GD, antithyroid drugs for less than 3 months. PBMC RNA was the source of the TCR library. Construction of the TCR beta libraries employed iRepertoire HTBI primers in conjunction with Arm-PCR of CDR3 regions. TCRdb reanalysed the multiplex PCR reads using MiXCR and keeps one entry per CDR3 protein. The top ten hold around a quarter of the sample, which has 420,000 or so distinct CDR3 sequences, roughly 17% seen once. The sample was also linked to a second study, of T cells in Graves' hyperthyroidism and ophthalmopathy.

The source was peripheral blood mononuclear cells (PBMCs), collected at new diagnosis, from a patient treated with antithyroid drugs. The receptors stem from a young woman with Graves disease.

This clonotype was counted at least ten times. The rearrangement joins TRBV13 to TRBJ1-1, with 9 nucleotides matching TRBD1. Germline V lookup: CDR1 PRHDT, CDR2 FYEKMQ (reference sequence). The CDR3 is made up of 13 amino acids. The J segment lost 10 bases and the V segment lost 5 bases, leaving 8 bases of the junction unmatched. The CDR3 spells CASSQGQGRGAFF. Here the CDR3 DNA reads TGTGCCAGCAGCCAGGGACAGGGCCGCGGAGCTTTCTTT.

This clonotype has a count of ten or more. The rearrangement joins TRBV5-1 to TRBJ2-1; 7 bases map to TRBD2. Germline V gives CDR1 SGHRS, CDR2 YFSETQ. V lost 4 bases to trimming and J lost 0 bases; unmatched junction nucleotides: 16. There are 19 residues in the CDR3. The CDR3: CASSGRAGDYSNSYNEQFF. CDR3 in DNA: TGCGCCAGCAGCGGTCGGGCGGGAGATTATTCCAACTCCTACAATGAGCAGTTCTTC.

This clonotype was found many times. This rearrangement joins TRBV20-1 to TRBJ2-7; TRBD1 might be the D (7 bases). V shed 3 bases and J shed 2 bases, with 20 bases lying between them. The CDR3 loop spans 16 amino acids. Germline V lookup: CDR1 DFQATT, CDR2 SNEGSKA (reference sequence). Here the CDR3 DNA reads TGCAGTGCTAGGGGCGATAGCAGGGGGGTTCCCTACGAGCAGTACTTC. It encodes CSARGDSRGVPYEQYF.

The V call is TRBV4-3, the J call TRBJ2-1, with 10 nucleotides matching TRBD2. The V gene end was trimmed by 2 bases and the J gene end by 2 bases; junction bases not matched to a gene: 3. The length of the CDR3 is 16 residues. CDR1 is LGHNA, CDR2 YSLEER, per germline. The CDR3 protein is CASSQRTSGTYNEQFF. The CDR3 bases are TGCGCCAGCAGCCAACGGACTAGCGGAACCTACAATGAGCAGTTCTTC.

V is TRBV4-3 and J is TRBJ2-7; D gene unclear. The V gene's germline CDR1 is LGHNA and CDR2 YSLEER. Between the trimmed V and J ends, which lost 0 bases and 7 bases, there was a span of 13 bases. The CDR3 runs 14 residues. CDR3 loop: CASSQEAYPLEQYF. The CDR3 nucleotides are TGCGCCAGCAGCCAAGAAGCGTACCCACTGGAGCAGTACTTC.

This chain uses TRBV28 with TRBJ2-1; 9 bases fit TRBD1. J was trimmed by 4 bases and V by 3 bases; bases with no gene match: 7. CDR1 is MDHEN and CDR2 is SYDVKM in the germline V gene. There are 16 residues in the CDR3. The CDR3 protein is CASSFLQGANYNEQFF. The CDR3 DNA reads TGTGCCAGCAGTTTCCTACAGGGGGCGAATTACAATGAGCAGTTCTTC. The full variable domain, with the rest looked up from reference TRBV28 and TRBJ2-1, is DVKVTQSSRYLVKRTGEKVFLECVQDMDHENMFWYRQDPGLGLRLIYFSYDVKMKEKGDIPEGYSVSREKKERFSLILESASTNQTSMYLCASSFLQGANYNEQFFGPGTRLTVL.

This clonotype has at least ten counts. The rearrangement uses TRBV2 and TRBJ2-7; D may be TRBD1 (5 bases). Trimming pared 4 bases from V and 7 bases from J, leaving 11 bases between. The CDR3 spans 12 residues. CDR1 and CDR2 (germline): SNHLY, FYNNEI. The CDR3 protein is CASSGPGQEQYF. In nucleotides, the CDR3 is TGTGCCAGCAGTGGGCCAGGGCAAGAGCAGTACTTC.